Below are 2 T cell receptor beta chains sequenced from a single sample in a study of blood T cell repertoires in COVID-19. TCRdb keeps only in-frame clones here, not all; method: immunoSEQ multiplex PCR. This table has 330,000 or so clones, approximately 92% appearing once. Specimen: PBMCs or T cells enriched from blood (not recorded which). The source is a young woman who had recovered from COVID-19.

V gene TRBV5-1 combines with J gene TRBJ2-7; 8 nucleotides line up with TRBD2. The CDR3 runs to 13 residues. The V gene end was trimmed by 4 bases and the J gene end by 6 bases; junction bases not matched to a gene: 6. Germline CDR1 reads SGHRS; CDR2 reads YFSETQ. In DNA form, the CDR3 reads TGCGCCAGCAGCCCAACCGGGGGGGTCGAGCAGTACTTC. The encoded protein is CASSPTGGVEQYF.

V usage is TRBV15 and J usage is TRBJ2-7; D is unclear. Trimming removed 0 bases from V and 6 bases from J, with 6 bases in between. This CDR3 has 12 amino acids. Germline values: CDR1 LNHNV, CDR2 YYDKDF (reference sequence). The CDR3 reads CATSREGLEQYF. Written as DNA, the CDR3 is TGTGCCACCAGCAGAGAGGGCCTCGAGCAGTACTTC.